Included here is one TCR beta chain sequence, with context. Its target is unknown. TCRdb re-called the 5' RACE reads and shows each CDR3 protein once, DNA omitted. The sample holds 110,000 to 150,000 distinct CDR3 sequences. These data are taken from a study of monozygotic twins with inflammatory bowel disease. General study results and limits: Relative to healthy twins, IBD patients had fewer clonotypes in common with others, a gap that was especially apparent with disease activity. Healthy co-twins had higher TCRbeta inverse Simpson diversity than their IBD twins. Similarity of repertoires did not differ between concordant and discordant twins, possibly from limited power.

CDR1 KGHDR and CDR2 SFDVKD come from the germline V gene. CDR3 length: 14 residues. The chain combines TRBV24-1 with TRBJ2-5; TCRdb proposes TRBD1, but this gene call is untestable without DNA. This receptor was taken from a human donor with ulcerative colitis or Crohn's disease, or a healthy co-twin of an affected twin (not recorded which). The sequencing input was blood. CDR3: CATSVSGGQETQYF.